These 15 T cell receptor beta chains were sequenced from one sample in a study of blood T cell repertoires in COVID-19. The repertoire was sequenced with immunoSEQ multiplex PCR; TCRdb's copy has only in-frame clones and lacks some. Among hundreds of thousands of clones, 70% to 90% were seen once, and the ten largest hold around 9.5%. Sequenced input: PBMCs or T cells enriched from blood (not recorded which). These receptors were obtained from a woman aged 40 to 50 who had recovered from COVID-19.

Here the CDR3 reads CSARVNTEAFF. As DNA, the CDR3 is TGCAGTGCTAGAGTAAACACTGAAGCTTTCTTT. The rearrangement links TRBV20-1 to TRBJ1-1; D not resolved. V was shortened by 1 base and J by 2 bases, with 2 bases between the two germline ends. CDR1 DFQATT and CDR2 SNEGSKA come from the germline V gene (reference sequence). The CDR3 contains 11 residues.

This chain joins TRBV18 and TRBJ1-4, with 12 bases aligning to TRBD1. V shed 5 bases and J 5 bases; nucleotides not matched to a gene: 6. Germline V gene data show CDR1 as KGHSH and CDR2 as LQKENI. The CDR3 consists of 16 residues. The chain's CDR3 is CASSVPGTGGNEKLFF. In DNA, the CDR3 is TGTGCCAGCTCAGTTCCCGGGACAGGGGGCAATGAAAAACTGTTTTTT.

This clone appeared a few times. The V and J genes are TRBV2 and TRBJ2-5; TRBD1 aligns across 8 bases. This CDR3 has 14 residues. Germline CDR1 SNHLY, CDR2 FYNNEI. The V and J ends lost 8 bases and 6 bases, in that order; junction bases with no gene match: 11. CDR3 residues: CASGGSGGAKTQYF. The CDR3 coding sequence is TGTGCCAGCGGAGGATCAGGGGGCGCAAAGACCCAGTACTTC.

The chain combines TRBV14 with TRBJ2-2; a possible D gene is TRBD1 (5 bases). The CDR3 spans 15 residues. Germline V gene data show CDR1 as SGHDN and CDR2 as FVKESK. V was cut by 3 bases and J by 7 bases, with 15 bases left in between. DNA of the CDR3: TGTGCCAGCAGCCAGCAACATCCCAGGGTCGGGGAGCTGTTTTTT. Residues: CASSQQHPRVGELFF.

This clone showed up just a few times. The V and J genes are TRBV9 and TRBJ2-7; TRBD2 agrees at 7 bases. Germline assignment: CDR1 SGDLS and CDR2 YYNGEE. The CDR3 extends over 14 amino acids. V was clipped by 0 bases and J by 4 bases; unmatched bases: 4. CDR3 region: CASSVGGGRYEQYF. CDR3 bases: TGTGCCAGCAGCGTAGGGGGCGGGAGATACGAGCAGTACTTC.

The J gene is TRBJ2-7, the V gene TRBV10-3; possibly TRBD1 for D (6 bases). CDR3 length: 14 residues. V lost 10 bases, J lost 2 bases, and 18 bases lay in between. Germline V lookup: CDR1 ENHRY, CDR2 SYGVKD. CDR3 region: CASTPQGSTYEQYF. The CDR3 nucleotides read TGTGCCAGTACTCCACAGGGTTCTACCTACGAGCAGTACTTC.

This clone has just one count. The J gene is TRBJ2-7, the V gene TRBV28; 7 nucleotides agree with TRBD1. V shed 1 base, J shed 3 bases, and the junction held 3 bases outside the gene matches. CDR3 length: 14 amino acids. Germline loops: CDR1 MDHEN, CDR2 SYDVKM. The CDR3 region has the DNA TGTGCCAGCAGTTTATACAGGGGCAGCTACGAGCAGTACTTC. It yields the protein CASSLYRGSYEQYF.

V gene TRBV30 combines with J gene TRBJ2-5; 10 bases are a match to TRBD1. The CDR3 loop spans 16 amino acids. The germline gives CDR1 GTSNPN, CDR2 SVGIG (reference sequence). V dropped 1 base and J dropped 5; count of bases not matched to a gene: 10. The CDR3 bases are TGTGCCTGGAGTGCCAGGTACGGGACAGGGGTCGAGACCCAGTACTTC. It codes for CAWSARYGTGVETQYF.

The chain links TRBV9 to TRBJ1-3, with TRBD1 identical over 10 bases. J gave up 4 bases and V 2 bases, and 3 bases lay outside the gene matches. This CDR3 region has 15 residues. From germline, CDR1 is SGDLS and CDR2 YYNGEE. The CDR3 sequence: CASSVGTGVGNTIYF. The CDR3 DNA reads TGTGCCAGCAGCGTCGGGACAGGGGTCGGAAACACCATATATTTT.

The CDR3 sequence is CASSQDQGEHTF. CDR3 bases: TGCGCCAGCAGCCAAGATCAGGGGGAACACACCTTC. This chain uses TRBV4-1 with TRBJ1-2; 7 bases are shared with TRBD1. V shed 0 bases and J 12 bases; nucleotides not matched to a gene: 4. The CDR3 spans 12 residues. The germline V gene encodes CDR1 MGHRA and CDR2 YSYEKL.

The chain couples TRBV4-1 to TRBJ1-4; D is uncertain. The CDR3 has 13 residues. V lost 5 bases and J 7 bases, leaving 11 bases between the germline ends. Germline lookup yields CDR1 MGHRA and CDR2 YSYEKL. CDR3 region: CASSKPNIEKLFF. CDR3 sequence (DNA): TGCGCCAGCAGCAAGCCAAATATTGAAAAACTGTTTTTT.

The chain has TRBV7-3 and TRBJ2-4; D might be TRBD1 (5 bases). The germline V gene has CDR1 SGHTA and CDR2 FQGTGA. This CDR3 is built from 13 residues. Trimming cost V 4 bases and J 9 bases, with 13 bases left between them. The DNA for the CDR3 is TGTGCCAGCAGCTCCTCGGAGCAGGGCATTCAGTACTTC. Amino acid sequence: CASSSSEQGIQYF.

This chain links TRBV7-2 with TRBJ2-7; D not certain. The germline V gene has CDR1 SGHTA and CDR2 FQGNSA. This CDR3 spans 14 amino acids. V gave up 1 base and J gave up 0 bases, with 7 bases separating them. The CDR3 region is CASSLEPSSYEQYF. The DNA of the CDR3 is TGTGCCAGCAGCTTAGAACCTAGCTCCTACGAGCAGTACTTC.

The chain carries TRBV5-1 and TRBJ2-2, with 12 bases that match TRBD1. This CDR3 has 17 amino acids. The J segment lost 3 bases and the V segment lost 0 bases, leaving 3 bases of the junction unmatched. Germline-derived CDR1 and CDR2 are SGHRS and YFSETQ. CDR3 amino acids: CASSLAGTGGDTGELFF. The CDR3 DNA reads TGCGCCAGCAGCTTGGCAGGGACAGGGGGCGACACCGGGGAGCTGTTTTTT.

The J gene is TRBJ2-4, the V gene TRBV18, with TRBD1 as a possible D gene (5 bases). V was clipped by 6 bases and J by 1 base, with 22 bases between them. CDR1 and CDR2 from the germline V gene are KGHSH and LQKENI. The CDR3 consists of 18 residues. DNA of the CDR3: TGTGCCAGCTCCCCTTTGGGGCCCTTAATGGGGGCCAAAAACATTCAGTACTTC. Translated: CASSPLGPLMGAKNIQYF.